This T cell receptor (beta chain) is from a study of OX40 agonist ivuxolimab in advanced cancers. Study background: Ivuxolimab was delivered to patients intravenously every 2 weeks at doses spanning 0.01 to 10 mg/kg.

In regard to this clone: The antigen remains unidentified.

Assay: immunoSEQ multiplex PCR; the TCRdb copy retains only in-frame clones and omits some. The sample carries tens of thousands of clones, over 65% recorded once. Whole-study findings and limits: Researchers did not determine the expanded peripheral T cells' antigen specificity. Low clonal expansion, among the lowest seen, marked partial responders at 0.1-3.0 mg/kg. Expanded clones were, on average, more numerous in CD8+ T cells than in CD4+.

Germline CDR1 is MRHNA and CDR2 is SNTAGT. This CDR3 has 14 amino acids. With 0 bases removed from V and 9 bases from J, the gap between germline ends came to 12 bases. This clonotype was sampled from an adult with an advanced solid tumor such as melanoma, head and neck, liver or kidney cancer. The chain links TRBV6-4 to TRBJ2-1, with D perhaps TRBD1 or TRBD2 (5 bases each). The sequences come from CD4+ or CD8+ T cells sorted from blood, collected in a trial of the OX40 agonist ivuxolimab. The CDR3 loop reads CASSDSGASFEQFF. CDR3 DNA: TGTGCCAGCAGTGACTCCGGGGCTAGCTTTGAGCAGTTCTTC.